Listed below are T cell receptor beta chains from one sample, sequenced in a study of cytomegalovirus exposure and HLA in healthy donors. Sequenced by immunoSEQ multiplex PCR; TCRdb stores in-frame clones only, minus some. The repertoire holds 150,000 to 200,000 clones, with around 84% as singletons. Material for sequencing was PBMCs. The receptors come from a man aged 50 or older in good health and CMV-seropositive. CDR3s include the opening cysteine and the closing phenylalanine or tryptophan. Fields, in order: clone size, D gene, CDR3 length, J gene, V gene, CDR3 DNA, CDR3 protein. A D gene is named only where the DNA matches it firmly. Only part of the rows carry a size: once, few, many, or a class if the clone is expanded.

size: -; D: TRBD1; length: 18; J: TRBJ1-6; V: TRBV7-2; DNA: TGTGCCAGCAGCTCCCGGACGGGGTTCGGGACAGGCAGTTTGCCCCTCCACTTT; CDR3: CASSSRTGFGTGSLPLHF
size: -; D: -; length: 15; J: TRBJ2-1; V: TRBV4-2; DNA: TGTGCCAGCAGCCTGGGGGGAGGGGGGGACAATGAGCAGTTCTTC; CDR3: CASSLGGGGDNEQFF
size: few; D: TRBD2; length: 19; J: TRBJ2-3; V: TRBV4-2; DNA: TGTGCCAGCAGCCAAGGTGAGGCTAGCGGGGCCCTCAACACAGATACGCAGTATTTT; CDR3: CASSQGEASGALNTDTQYF
size: -; D: TRBD1; length: 13; J: TRBJ1-2; V: TRBV5-1; DNA: TGCGCCAGCAGAGGGGACAGGGAGGGCGGCTACACCTTC; CDR3: CASRGDREGGYTF
size: -; D: -; length: 17; J: TRBJ2-1; V: TRBV11-1; DNA: TGTGCCAGCAGCTTTTCGGCCGGGAGAGGAACCTACAATGAGCAGTTCTTC; CDR3: CASSFSAGRGTYNEQFF
size: -; D: -; length: 16; J: TRBJ2-1; V: TRBV9; DNA: TGTGCCAGCAGCGTAGCTTTGCGCCCCGACTACAATGAGCAGTTCTTC; CDR3: CASSVALRPDYNEQFF
size: -; D: TRBD1; length: 16; J: TRBJ1-2; V: TRBV9; DNA: TGTGCCAGCAGCGTAGAAGCGACAGGGGGCTTCGATGGCTACACCTTC; CDR3: CASSVEATGGFDGYTF
size: once; D: -; length: 18; J: TRBJ1-5; V: TRBV28; DNA: TGTGCCAGCAGTTTACCACGGAGGTCGTCTATCGGCAATCAGCCCCAGCATTTT; CDR3: CASSLPRRSSIGNQPQHF
size: -; D: TRBD2; length: 16; J: TRBJ2-1; V: TRBV28; DNA: TGTGCCAGCAGTTCTAGACTAGCGGGGTCCTACAATGAGCAGTTCTTC; CDR3: CASSSRLAGSYNEQFF
size: -; D: TRBD2; length: 17; J: TRBJ2-1; V: TRBV14; DNA: TGTGCCAGCAGCCGGTCAGCGGGAGAGGTCTTAAGGAATGAGCAGTTCTTC; CDR3: CASSRSAGEVLRNEQFF
size: once; D: TRBD1; length: 14; J: TRBJ1-5; V: TRBV5-5; DNA: TGTGCCAGCAGCTTTGGGACAGGGCATCAGCCCCAGCATTTT; CDR3: CASSFGTGHQPQHF
size: few; D: -; length: 16; J: TRBJ1-3; V: TRBV9; DNA: TGTGCCAGCAGCCCCCGCGATGTCCGCTCTGGAAACACCATATATTTT; CDR3: CASSPRDVRSGNTIYF
size: -; D: TRBD1; length: 16; J: TRBJ2-3; V: TRBV4-1; DNA: TGCGCCAGCAGCCAAGGGGACAGGGGGGTCGCAGATACGCAGTATTTT; CDR3: CASSQGDRGVADTQYF
size: -; D: -; length: 13; J: TRBJ1-1; V: TRBV7-8; DNA: TGTGCCAGCAGCTTAAAAGACGGAGCTGAAGCTTTCTTT; CDR3: CASSLKDGAEAFF
size: -; D: TRBD2; length: 17; J: TRBJ2-4; V: TRBV25-1; DNA: TGTGCCAGCATGACTAGCGGGGGGCTGACCGCCAAAAACATTCAGTACTTC; CDR3: CASMTSGGLTAKNIQYF
size: -; D: TRBD1; length: 15; J: TRBJ1-2; V: TRBV25-1; DNA: TGTGCCAGCGGGGATGACAGGGGGCTTTACTATGGCTACACCTTC; CDR3: CASGDDRGLYYGYTF
size: -; D: TRBD1; length: 14; J: TRBJ1-4; V: TRBV2; DNA: TGTGCCAGCGCATATCAGGGGGCAGGGGAAAAACTGTTTTTT; CDR3: CASAYQGAGEKLFF
size: -; D: TRBD2; length: 12; J: TRBJ2-1; V: TRBV29-1; DNA: TGCAGCGTTGAAAAAGCGGGAGCGGTGCAGTTCTTC; CDR3: CSVEKAGAVQFF
size: -; D: TRBD2; length: 15; J: TRBJ2-3; V: TRBV9; DNA: TGTGCCAGCAGCGTAGGCGGGGGGAGCACAGATACGCAGTATTTT; CDR3: CASSVGGGSTDTQYF
size: -; D: -; length: 15; J: TRBJ1-1; V: TRBV30; DNA: TGTGCCTGGACCCACTTGGACACTACCTACACTGAAGCTTTCTTT; CDR3: CAWTHLDTTYTEAFF
size: -; D: -; length: 13; J: TRBJ1-2; V: TRBV12-5; DNA: TGTGCTAGTGGTCAAGGGGCGGACTATGGCTACACCTTC; CDR3: CASGQGADYGYTF
size: -; D: TRBD1; length: 13; J: TRBJ1-5; V: TRBV27; DNA: TGTGCCAGCAGTTTAACAGGGGTTCAGCCCCAGCATTTT; CDR3: CASSLTGVQPQHF
size: -; D: TRBD2; length: 16; J: TRBJ2-3; V: TRBV30; DNA: TGTGCCTGTGTAATTCCGGGACTAGCGGTCACAGATACGCAGTATTTT; CDR3: CACVIPGLAVTDTQYF
size: -; D: -; length: 14; J: TRBJ1-5; V: TRBV18; DNA: TGTGCCAGCTCACTGGGCTTTAGCAATCAGCCCCAGCATTTT; CDR3: CASSLGFSNQPQHF
size: -; D: -; length: 15; J: TRBJ1-5; V: TRBV6-1; DNA: TGTGCCAGCAGTGAAGCGCGTCGGGGTGATCAGCCCCAGCATTTT; CDR3: CASSEARRGDQPQHF
size: -; D: -; length: 14; J: TRBJ1-5; V: TRBV10-3; DNA: TGTGCCATCAGTGCGGGAGGCAGCAATCAGCCCCAGCATTTT; CDR3: CAISAGGSNQPQHF
size: -; D: -; length: 13; J: TRBJ2-3; V: TRBV10-3; DNA: TGTGCCATCAGTGAGTCCGGCACAGATACGCAGTATTTT; CDR3: CAISESGTDTQYF
size: -; D: -; length: 12; J: TRBJ2-6; V: TRBV2; DNA: TGTGCCAGCAGCCCAGGGGCCAACGTCCTGACTTTC; CDR3: CASSPGANVLTF
size: few; D: -; length: 12; J: TRBJ2-1; V: TRBV19; DNA: TGTGCCACGGAACAGGGCTACAATGAGCAGTTCTTC; CDR3: CATEQGYNEQFF
size: -; D: TRBD2; length: 15; J: TRBJ2-1; V: TRBV9; DNA: TGTGCCAGCAGCGTAGTACTGCGGGGGGACAATGAGCAGTTCTTC; CDR3: CASSVVLRGDNEQFF
size: -; D: -; length: 14; J: TRBJ1-2; V: TRBV7-9; DNA: TGTGCCAGCAGCACCGAGGACAAGGTCTATGGCTACACCTTC; CDR3: CASSTEDKVYGYTF
size: once; D: -; length: 14; J: TRBJ1-1; V: TRBV4-1; DNA: TGCGCCAGCAGCCTACCGCGGGGAAACACTGAAGCTTTCTTT; CDR3: CASSLPRGNTEAFF
size: -; D: -; length: 14; J: TRBJ1-4; V: TRBV9; DNA: TGTGCCAGCAGCGCCTCTCCAACTAATGAAAAACTGTTTTTT; CDR3: CASSASPTNEKLFF
size: -; D: -; length: 17; J: TRBJ1-5; V: TRBV19; DNA: TGTGCCAGTAGTATCTTAGTTGGGCAGGGGAGCGGACAGCCCCAGCATTTT; CDR3: CASSILVGQGSGQPQHF
size: -; D: TRBD2; length: 16; J: TRBJ2-3; V: TRBV5-6; DNA: TGTGCCAGCAGCCTTAGACTAGCGGGAGCAATACTTACGCAGTATTTT; CDR3: CASSLRLAGAILTQYF
size: few; D: TRBD1; length: 14; J: TRBJ2-7; V: TRBV5-6; DNA: TGTGCCAGCAGCTTGGGACAGGGCATCGACGAGCAGTACTTC; CDR3: CASSLGQGIDEQYF
size: -; D: -; length: 13; J: TRBJ1-1; V: TRBV5-5; DNA: TGTGCCAGCAGCTTCCAGGGGATCACTGAAGCTTTCTTT; CDR3: CASSFQGITEAFF
size: once; D: TRBD2; length: 16; J: TRBJ2-5; V: TRBV12-5; DNA: TGTGCTAGTGGTCCGGGGACTAGCGGGAGGGAAGAGACCCAGTACTTC; CDR3: CASGPGTSGREETQYF
size: few; D: TRBD1; length: 14; J: TRBJ2-5; V: TRBV5-1; DNA: TGCGCCAGCAGCACCGGACAGGGCGGCGGGACCCAGTACTTC; CDR3: CASSTGQGGGTQYF
size: -; D: -; length: 12; J: TRBJ1-3; V: TRBV5-8; DNA: TGTGCCAGCAGCTTACAGGGTGACACCATATATTTT; CDR3: CASSLQGDTIYF
size: -; D: -; length: 12; J: TRBJ2-1; V: TRBV27; DNA: TGTGCCAGCAGTTTCCCAGGGAACGAGCAGTTCTTC; CDR3: CASSFPGNEQFF
size: -; D: TRBD1; length: 15; J: TRBJ1-6; V: TRBV9; DNA: TGTGCCAGCAGCGTAGGGGACAGGGAGAATTCACCCCTCCACTTT; CDR3: CASSVGDRENSPLHF
size: -; D: TRBD1; length: 15; J: TRBJ1-4; V: TRBV5-1; DNA: TGCGCCAGCAGGACCGCCGGGACAGGGAGTGAAAAACTGTTTTTT; CDR3: CASRTAGTGSEKLFF
size: -; D: -; length: 13; J: TRBJ2-1; V: TRBV7-8; DNA: TGTGCCAGCAGCGAGGGCGGGGCGGGGAGCAGGGTCTTC; CDR3: CASSEGGAGSRVF
size: -; D: TRBD2; length: 17; J: TRBJ2-5; V: TRBV19; DNA: TGTGCCAGTAGTAACCCCAGGACTAGCGGGCGACAAGAGACCCAGTACTTC; CDR3: CASSNPRTSGRQETQYF
size: -; D: TRBD2; length: 13; J: TRBJ2-1; V: TRBV5-4; DNA: TGTGTGATGGGACTAGCGGGACGCAATGAGCAGTTCTTC; CDR3: CVMGLAGRNEQFF
size: few; D: -; length: 14; J: TRBJ1-5; V: TRBV27; DNA: TGTGCCAGCAGTGATACAGGTGGCAATCAGCCCCAGCATTTT; CDR3: CASSDTGGNQPQHF
size: -; D: TRBD1; length: 14; J: TRBJ1-4; V: TRBV19; DNA: TGTGCCAGTTCGGACAGGGGTAGGAGTGAAAAACTGTTTTTT; CDR3: CASSDRGRSEKLFF
size: -; D: -; length: 13; J: TRBJ1-1; V: TRBV10-2; DNA: TGCGCCAGCAGAGAAGGACGGGGATTTGAAGCTTTCTTT; CDR3: CASREGRGFEAFF
size: few; D: -; length: 16; J: TRBJ2-1; V: TRBV13; DNA: TGTGCCAGCAGCCAGACGGACAGTAGCTCCTACAATGAGCAGTTCTTC; CDR3: CASSQTDSSSYNEQFF
size: -; D: TRBD1; length: 13; J: TRBJ2-5; V: TRBV5-6; DNA: TGTGCCAGCAGCTCGGACAGGGCGGAGACCCAGTACTTC; CDR3: CASSSDRAETQYF
size: -; D: TRBD1; length: 15; J: TRBJ2-5; V: TRBV2; DNA: TGTGCCAGCAGTGGACAGGGGGCAGTTGGAGAGACCCAGTACTTC; CDR3: CASSGQGAVGETQYF
size: -; D: -; length: 16; J: TRBJ1-1; V: TRBV11-2; DNA: TGTGCCAGCAGCCCCCGCGGGGCCGGAGGGAACACTGAAGCTTTCTTT; CDR3: CASSPRGAGGNTEAFF
size: few; D: TRBD2; length: 19; J: TRBJ2-1; V: TRBV9; DNA: TGTGCCAGCAGCGCAAAAGAATACAGGACTAGCGGGATGGATAATGAGCAGTTCTTC; CDR3: CASSAKEYRTSGMDNEQFF
size: -; D: -; length: 19; J: TRBJ2-4; V: TRBV21-1; DNA: TGTGCCAGCAGCAAAGGCCGGACAGGGAGGGGGACGACCAAAAACATTCAGTACTTC; CDR3: CASSKGRTGRGTTKNIQYF
size: -; D: -; length: 15; J: TRBJ1-5; V: TRBV2; DNA: TGTGCCAGCAGTGACGAGAGAATTAGCAATCAGCCCCAGCATTTT; CDR3: CASSDERISNQPQHF
size: -; D: -; length: 14; J: TRBJ1-5; V: TRBV30; DNA: TGTGCCTGGACCGGGCAGGGTGTCCGTCAGCCCCAGCATTTT; CDR3: CAWTGQGVRQPQHF
size: -; D: TRBD1; length: 15; J: TRBJ2-7; V: TRBV14; DNA: TGTGCCAGCAGCCCCTGGGGACAGGGGGTCTACGAGCAGTACTTC; CDR3: CASSPWGQGVYEQYF
size: -; D: TRBD2; length: 14; J: TRBJ2-2; V: TRBV19; DNA: TGTGCCAGTAGTATTGGGAGGGGAAGCGGGGAGCTGTTTTTT; CDR3: CASSIGRGSGELFF